Listed here are 14 T cell receptor beta chains from one sample, sequenced in a study of PD-L1 blockade in urothelial cancer. Time point reported: pretreatment peripheral blood. Measured with immunoSEQ multiplex PCR; TCRdb has only the in-frame clones, and not every one. Here the sample spans 75,000 to 95,000 clones, roughly 80% being singletons. The sample consisted of PBMCs, taken around atezolizumab (anti-PD-L1) treatment. These receptors all come from a man aged 35 to 55 with urothelial cancer.

This chain uses TRBV28 with TRBJ2-3, with a weak D call TRBD2 (8 bases). The CDR3 loop spans 17 amino acids. The V and J ends lost 4 bases and 4 bases respectively, with 21 bases between them. The germline V gene encodes CDR1 MDHEN and CDR2 SYDVKM. The CDR3 DNA reads TGTGCCAGCAGTTCCCGCCGACAGGGCGGGGGGTCAGATACGCAGTATTTT. Its protein is CASSSRRQGGGSDTQYF. The full variable domain, completed using reference TRBV28 and TRBJ2-3, is DVKVTQSSRYLVKRTGEKVFLECVQDMDHENMFWYRQDPGLGLRLIYFSYDVKMKEKGDIPEGYSVSREKKERFSLILESASTNQTSMYLCASSSRRQGGGSDTQYFGPGTRLTVL.

This clone was counted between two and nine times. The chain has TRBV5-8 and TRBJ1-5, with 8 positions matching TRBD1. Trimming took 2 bases from V and 5 from J; bases not matched to a gene: 9. The CDR3 is made up of 16 amino acids. Germline CDR1 and CDR2: SGHTS and YDEGEE. The CDR3 region is CASSFRRTGSYQPQHF. The CDR3 DNA sequence: TGTGCCAGCAGCTTTCGACGGACAGGGTCTTATCAGCCCCAGCATTTT.

The gene calls are TRBV15 and TRBJ2-3; 8 bases fit TRBD1. Germline lookup yields CDR1 LNHNV and CDR2 YYDKDF (reference sequence). The trim removed 0 bases at V and 3 bases at J, leaving 2 bases unmatched. The CDR3 contains 15 residues. CDR3 coding DNA: TGTGCCACCAGCAGAGAGTGGACAGGGACAGATACGCAGTATTTT. This codes for CATSREWTGTDTQYF.

This chain links TRBV5-1 with TRBJ2-3; 7 nucleotides agree with TRBD1. Trimming removed 1 base from V and 0 bases from J; junction bases left unmatched: 8. The germline CDR1 and CDR2 sequences are SGHRS and YFSETQ. This CDR3 region has 17 residues. CDR3 sequence (DNA): TGCGCCAGCAGCTTGTCAAGACAGGGAACTAGCACAGATACGCAGTATTTT. As protein: CASSLSRQGTSTDTQYF.

This clone was detected only a few times. CDR3 amino acids: CASIRGASDGYTF. The CDR3 nucleotides read TGTGCCAGCATCAGGGGAGCCTCTGATGGCTACACCTTC. J is TRBJ1-2 and V is TRBV6-1; TRBD1 might be the D (6 bases). CDR1 and CDR2 (germline): MNHNS, SASEGT. This CDR3 spans 13 amino acids. V lost 7 bases and J 6 bases, leaving 15 bases between the germline ends.

The chain joins TRBV28 to TRBJ1-2, with D tentatively TRBD1 (6 bases). CDR1 and CDR2 from the germline V gene are MDHEN and SYDVKM. CDR3 length: 15 residues. V lost 5 bases, J lost 4 bases, and 17 bases lay in between. CDR3 residues: CASSLQRGGSYGYTF. DNA for the CDR3: TGTGCCAGCAGTCTCCAAAGGGGGGGCTCCTATGGCTACACCTTC.

V is TRBV9 and J is TRBJ2-1, with TRBD2 identical over 12 bases. The CDR3 totals 16 residues. Unmatched junction bases numbered 5, after V lost 3 bases and J lost 4 bases. Germline lookup yields CDR1 SGDLS and CDR2 YYNGEE. CDR3 DNA: TGTGCCAGCAGCGGAAGGACTAGCGGGATTTACAATGAGCAGTTCTTC. Residues: CASSGRTSGIYNEQFF.

On this clone: Other DNA variants within this sample encode the same CDR3. V usage is TRBV6-5 and J usage is TRBJ2-2; TRBD1 matches 7 bases. The CDR3 is made up of 13 amino acids. Trimming removed 6 bases from V and 6 bases from J; junction bases left unmatched: 4. The germline gives CDR1 MNHEY, CDR2 SVGAGI. The CDR3 DNA reads TGTGCCAGCAGCCGTGACAGGGCCGGGGAGCTGTTTTTT. Translating it yields CASSRDRAGELFF.

The chain links TRBV6-5 to TRBJ2-6; possible D gene TRBD1, 6 bases. The CDR3 covers 14 residues. Deletions cut 7 bases from V and 5 bases from J, with 12 bases between. Looked up from germline, CDR1 is MNHEY and CDR2 is SVGAGI. For the CDR3, the DNA is TGTGCCAGCACCAGCCGGGACAGGGCCAACGTCCTGACTTTC. Its translation is CASTSRDRANVLTF.

The DNA for the CDR3 is TGTGCCAGCAGCTTACTAGCGGGGGGGCGAGATACGCAGTATTTT. It is translated as CASSLLAGGRDTQYF. The chain combines TRBV5-5 with TRBJ2-3; 13 bases align to TRBD2. J lost 5 bases, V lost 2 bases, and 2 bases had no gene match. This CDR3 comprises 15 residues. Germline V gene data show CDR1 as SGHKS and CDR2 as YYEKEE (reference sequence).

The chain recombines TRBV25-1 with TRBJ2-1; 7 bases are shared with TRBD2. The CDR3 is made up of 18 amino acids. V trimming: 3 bases; J trimming: 0 bases; junction bases outside the gene matches: 11. The germline CDR1 and CDR2 sequences are MGHDK and SYGVNS. For the CDR3, the DNA is TGTGCCAGCAGTGAGTTAGCGGGCCAGAGGAGCTCCTACAATGAGCAGTTCTTC. This sequence encodes CASSELAGQRSSYNEQFF.

Only one count was recorded for this clone. The chain joins TRBV4-3 to TRBJ2-1; 7 bases are shared with TRBD2. CDR1 LGHNA and CDR2 YSLEER come from the germline V gene. This CDR3 comprises 20 residues. The V and J ends lost 1 base and 0 bases, in that order; junction bases with no gene match: 15. CDR3 residues: CASSQGSRLAGLRSYNEQFF. The CDR3 DNA reads as TGCGCCAGCAGCCAAGGGAGCCGTCTGGCGGGACTACGCTCCTACAATGAGCAGTTCTTC.

The chain combines TRBV28 with TRBJ2-2, with 9 bases fitting TRBD1. Germline values: CDR1 MDHEN, CDR2 SYDVKM. With V trimmed by 5 bases and J by 6 bases, 10 bases remained unmatched. The CDR3 length is 16 residues. The DNA for the CDR3 is TGTGCCAGCAGTCCCTCCGGGACAGGGTTTTCCGGGGAGCTGTTTTTT. The encoded protein is CASSPSGTGFSGELFF. Full variable domain (rest looked up from reference TRBV28 and TRBJ2-2): DVKVTQSSRYLVKRTGEKVFLECVQDMDHENMFWYRQDPGLGLRLIYFSYDVKMKEKGDIPEGYSVSREKKERFSLILESASTNQTSMYLCASSPSGTGFSGELFFGEGSRLTVL.

The rearrangement links TRBV11-3 to TRBJ2-1, with 9 bases aligning to TRBD2. Germline CDR1 is SGHNT and CDR2 is YENEEA. V shed 4 bases and J 5 bases; nucleotides not matched to a gene: 6. The length of the CDR3 is 15 residues. CDR3 loop: CASSSGTSSHNEQFF. As DNA, the CDR3 is TGTGCCAGCAGCTCCGGGACTAGCAGCCACAATGAGCAGTTCTTC.